This T cell receptor beta chain was recorded in a study of blood T cell repertoires in COVID-19. Across the study: PBMCs, B-cell-depleted T cells, or T cells provided the cDNA or gDNA that made up the material.

Each participant's cohort was designated according to participant-reported clinical history. People in the exposed group encountered a COVID-19 case within 2 weeks before entering the study. CDR1 and CDR2 (germline): SGHKS, YYEKEE (reference sequence). The CDR3 totals 14 residues. V was cut by 0 bases and J by 3 bases, with 7 bases left in between. Measured with immunoSEQ multiplex PCR; TCRdb has only the in-frame clones, and not every one. The profile shows about 150,000 clones, about 90% of them singletons. Input material: PBMCs or T cells enriched from blood (not recorded which). The gene calls are TRBV5-5 and TRBJ1-3; no clear D gene. This clonotype originated in a woman aged 40 to 50 who had been exposed to COVID-19. For the CDR3, the DNA is TGTGCCAGCAGCTTGGGAGATTTTGGAAACACCATATATTTT. Translated, it gives CASSLGDFGNTIYF.